The rows below give T cell receptor beta chains drawn from one sample of a study of CD8 T cells in Susac syndrome. TCRdb reprocessed the immunoSEQ multiplex PCR reads with MiXCR, giving one entry per CDR3 protein. The sample contains 90,000 to 110,000 distinct CDR3 sequences, roughly 97% of which appear only once. The sample consisted of CD4+ T cells from PBMCs. These receptors were obtained from a human donor in good health. CDR3s include the opening cysteine and the closing phenylalanine or tryptophan.

TRBV20-1	TRBJ2-7	CSARTGNYEQYF
TRBV28	TRBJ2-3	CASSSAGRGDTQYF
TRBV5-1	TRBJ1-4	CASSLVSGTSNEKLFF
TRBV28	TRBJ1-2	CASSLTRANYGYTF
TRBV15	TRBJ2-3	CATSGRGFGGGTDTQYF
TRBV9	TRBJ2-2	CASSVIVGTNTGELFF
TRBV7-9	TRBJ1-2	CASSSRGGWGGYTF
TRBV6-2/TRBV6-3	TRBJ2-1	CASSYWAGVGNEQFF
TRBV6-1	TRBJ2-7	CASRLSRGGGGYEQYF
TRBV30	TRBJ1-5	CAWSVPGILSNQPQHF
TRBV5-1	TRBJ2-2	CASSLETVTNTGELFF
TRBV20-1	TRBJ2-5	CSARDSKDWGRETQYF
TRBV5-1	TRBJ1-6	CASSYQGGGNSPLHF
TRBV5-1	TRBJ1-1	CASSVGQQNTEAFF
TRBV23-1	TRBJ1-3	CASSTDPTGLRNTIYF
TRBV7-9	TRBJ2-3	CASSLGTGPGTDTQYF
TRBV5-1	TRBJ2-1	CASSILEDEQFF
TRBV5-1	TRBJ2-2	CASGRPSPGELFF
TRBV25-1	TRBJ2-5	CASSESRETQYF
TRBV3-1	TRBJ1-2	CASSQEHFNYGYTF
TRBV5-6	TRBJ2-7	CASSLAGSSYEQYF
TRBV29-1	TRBJ2-5	CSVGVETQYF
TRBV11-2	TRBJ2-7	CASSRPGDGPYEQYF
TRBV27	TRBJ1-6	CASSWPRSPLHF
TRBV15	TRBJ2-4	CATSRDGQGARDIQYF
TRBV29-1	TRBJ2-3	CSVEVGTGDTQYF
TRBV6-5	TRBJ2-2	CASGTYDGELFF
TRBV4-1	TRBJ1-4	CASSQPVGKVATNEKLFF
TRBV28	TRBJ1-2	CASSPGDYGYTF
TRBV3-1	TRBJ2-7	CASRGSSGNEQYF
TRBV4-1	TRBJ2-3	CASSLRGGRGTDTQYF
TRBV13	TRBJ1-2	CASSLEPTGLYGYTF
TRBV12-3/TRBV12-4	TRBJ1-2	CASSPSTVRGYTF
TRBV28	TRBJ2-7	CASSSPWEGRNYEQYF
TRBV4-1	TRBJ2-2	CASSAQGTGELFF
TRBV6-5	TRBJ2-1	CASSYRSGPYNEQFF
TRBV29-1	TRBJ1-2	CSVGTETMGYTF
TRBV14	TRBJ2-5	CASSQGQTFQETQYF
TRBV20-1	TRBJ2-7	CSGGLPPYEQYF
TRBV12-3/TRBV12-4	TRBJ2-3	CASTPSTDTQYF
TRBV29-1	TRBJ1-6	CSVGEQDYSPLHF